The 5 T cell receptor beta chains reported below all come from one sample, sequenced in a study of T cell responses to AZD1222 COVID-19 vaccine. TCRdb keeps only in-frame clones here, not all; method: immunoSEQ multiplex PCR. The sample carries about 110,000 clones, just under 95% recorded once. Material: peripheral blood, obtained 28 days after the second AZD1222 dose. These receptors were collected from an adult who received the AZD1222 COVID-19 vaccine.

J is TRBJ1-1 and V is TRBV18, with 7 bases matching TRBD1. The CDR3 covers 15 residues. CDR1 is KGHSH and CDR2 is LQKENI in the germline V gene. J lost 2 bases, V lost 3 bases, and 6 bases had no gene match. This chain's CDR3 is CASSPRQGRNTEAFF. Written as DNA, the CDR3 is TGTGCCAGCTCACCCCGACAGGGAAGAAACACTGAAGCTTTCTTT.

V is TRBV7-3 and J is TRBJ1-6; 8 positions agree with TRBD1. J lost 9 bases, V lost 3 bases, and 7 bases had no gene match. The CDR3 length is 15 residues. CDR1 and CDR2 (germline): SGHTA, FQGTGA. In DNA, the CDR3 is TGTGCCAGCAGCTTTATCCAGGGGGCGAGTTCACCCCTCCACTTT. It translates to CASSFIQGASSPLHF.

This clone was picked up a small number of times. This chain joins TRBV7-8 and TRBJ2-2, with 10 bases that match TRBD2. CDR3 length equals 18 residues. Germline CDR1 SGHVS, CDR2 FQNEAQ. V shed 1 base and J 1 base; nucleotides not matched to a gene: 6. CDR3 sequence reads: CASSLEMTSGQNTGELFF. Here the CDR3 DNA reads TGTGCCAGCAGCTTAGAGATGACTAGCGGGCAGAACACCGGGGAGCTGTTTTTT.

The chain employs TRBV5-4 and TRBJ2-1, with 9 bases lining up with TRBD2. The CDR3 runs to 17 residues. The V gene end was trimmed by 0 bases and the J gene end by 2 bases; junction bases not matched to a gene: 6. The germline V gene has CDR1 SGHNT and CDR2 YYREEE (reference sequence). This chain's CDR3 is CASSLAASGATYNEQFF. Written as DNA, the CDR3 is TGTGCCAGCAGCTTGGCCGCTAGCGGGGCGACCTACAATGAGCAGTTCTTC.

The CDR3, as DNA: TGTGCCAGCAGCTTCCGCGGGGGTGACAATGAGCAGTTCTTC. It yields the protein CASSFRGGDNEQFF. The chain links TRBV7-3 to TRBJ2-1, with TRBD2 identical over 7 bases. The germline gives CDR1 SGHTA, CDR2 FQGTGA. V was clipped by 3 bases and J by 5 bases; unmatched bases: 4. The length of the CDR3 is 14 residues. Using reference TRBV7-3 and TRBJ2-1 for the parts outside the CDR3, the full variable domain is GAGVSQTPSNKVTEKGKYVELRCDPISGHTALYWYRQSLGQGPEFLIYFQGTGAADDSGLPNDRFFAVRPEGSVSTLKIQRTERGDSAVYLCASSFRGGDNEQFFGPGTRLTVL.